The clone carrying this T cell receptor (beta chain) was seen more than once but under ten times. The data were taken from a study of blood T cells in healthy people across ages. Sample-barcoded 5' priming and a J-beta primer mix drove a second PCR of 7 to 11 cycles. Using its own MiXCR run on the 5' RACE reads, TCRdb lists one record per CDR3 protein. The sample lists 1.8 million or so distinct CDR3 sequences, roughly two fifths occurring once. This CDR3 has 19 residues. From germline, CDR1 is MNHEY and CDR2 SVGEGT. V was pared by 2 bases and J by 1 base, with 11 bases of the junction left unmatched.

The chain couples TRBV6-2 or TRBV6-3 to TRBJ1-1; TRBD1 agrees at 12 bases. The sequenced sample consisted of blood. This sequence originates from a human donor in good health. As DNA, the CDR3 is TGTGCCAGCAGTTACCCGACCCGGGACAGGGGGCTTTGGAACACTGAAGCTTTCTTT. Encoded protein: CASSYPTRDRGLWNTEAFF.